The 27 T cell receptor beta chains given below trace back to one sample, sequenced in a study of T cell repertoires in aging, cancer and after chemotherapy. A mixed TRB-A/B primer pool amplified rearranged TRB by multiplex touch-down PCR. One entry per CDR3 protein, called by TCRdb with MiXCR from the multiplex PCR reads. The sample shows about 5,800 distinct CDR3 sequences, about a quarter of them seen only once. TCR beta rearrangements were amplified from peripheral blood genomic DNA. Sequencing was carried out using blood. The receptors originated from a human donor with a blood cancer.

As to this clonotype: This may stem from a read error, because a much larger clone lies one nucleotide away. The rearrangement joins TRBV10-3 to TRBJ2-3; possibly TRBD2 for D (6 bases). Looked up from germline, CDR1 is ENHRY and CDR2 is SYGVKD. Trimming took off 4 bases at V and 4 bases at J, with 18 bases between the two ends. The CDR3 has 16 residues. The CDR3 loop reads CAISVGGGAGADTQYF. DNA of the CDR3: TGTGCCATCAGTGTTGGGGGAGGCGCAGGAGCAGATACGCAGTATTTT.

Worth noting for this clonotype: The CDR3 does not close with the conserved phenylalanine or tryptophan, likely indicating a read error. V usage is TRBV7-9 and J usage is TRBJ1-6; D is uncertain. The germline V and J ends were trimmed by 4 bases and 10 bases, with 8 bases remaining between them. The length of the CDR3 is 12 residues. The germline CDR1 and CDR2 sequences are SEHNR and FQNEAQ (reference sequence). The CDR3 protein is CASSSTTSPLHS. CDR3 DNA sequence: TGTGCCAGCAGCTCGACCACATCACCCCTCCACTCT.

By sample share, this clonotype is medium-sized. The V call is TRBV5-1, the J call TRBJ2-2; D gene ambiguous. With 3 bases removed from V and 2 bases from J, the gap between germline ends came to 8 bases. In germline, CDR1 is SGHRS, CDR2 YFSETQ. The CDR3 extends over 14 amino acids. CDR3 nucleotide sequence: TGCGCCAGCAGCTCGTCAGACAACACCGGGGAGCTGTTTTTT. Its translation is CASSSSDNTGELFF.

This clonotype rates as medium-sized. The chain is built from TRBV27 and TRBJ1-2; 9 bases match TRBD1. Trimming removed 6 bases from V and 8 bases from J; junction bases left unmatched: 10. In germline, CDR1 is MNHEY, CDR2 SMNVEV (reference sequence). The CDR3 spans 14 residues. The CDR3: CASRRTGTGNGYTF. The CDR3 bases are TGTGCCAGCAGGCGTACCGGGACAGGGAACGGCTACACCTTC.

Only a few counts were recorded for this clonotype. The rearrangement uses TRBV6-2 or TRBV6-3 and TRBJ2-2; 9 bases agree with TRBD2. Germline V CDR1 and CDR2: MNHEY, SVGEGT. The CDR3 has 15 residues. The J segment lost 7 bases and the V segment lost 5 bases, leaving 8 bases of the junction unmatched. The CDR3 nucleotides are TGTGCCAGCAGTACGCCGGGACTAGCAGGCGGGGAGCTGTTTTTT. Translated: CASSTPGLAGGELFF.

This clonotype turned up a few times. CDR3 nucleotides: TGTGCCAGCAGCGCCGGGACTAGCGGGGGGGGTGGTACGCAGTATTTT. Its protein product is CASSAGTSGGGGTQYF. The chain carries TRBV9 and TRBJ2-3; 16 bases map to TRBD2. Germline V CDR1 and CDR2: SGDLS, YYNGEE. The CDR3 has 16 residues. The V segment lost 3 bases and the J segment 8 bases; nucleotides outside the gene matches: 6.

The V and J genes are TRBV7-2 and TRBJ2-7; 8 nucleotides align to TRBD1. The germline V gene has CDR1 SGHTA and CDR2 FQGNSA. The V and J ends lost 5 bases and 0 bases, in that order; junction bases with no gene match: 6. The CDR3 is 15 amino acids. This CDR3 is CASSPDGQGSYEQYF. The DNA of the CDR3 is TGTGCCAGCAGCCCGGATGGACAGGGCTCCTACGAGCAGTACTTC.

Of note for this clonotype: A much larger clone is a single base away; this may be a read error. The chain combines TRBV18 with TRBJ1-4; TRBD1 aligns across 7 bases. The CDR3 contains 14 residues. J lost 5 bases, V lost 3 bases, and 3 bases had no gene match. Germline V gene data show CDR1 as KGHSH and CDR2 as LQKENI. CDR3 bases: TGTGCCAGCTCACCGGGACAGAGCAATGAAAAACTGTTTTTT. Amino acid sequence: CASSPGQSNEKLFF.

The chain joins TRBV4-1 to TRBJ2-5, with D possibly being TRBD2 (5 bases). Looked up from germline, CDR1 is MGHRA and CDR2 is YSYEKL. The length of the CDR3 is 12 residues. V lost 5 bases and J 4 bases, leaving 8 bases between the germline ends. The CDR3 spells CASSGSGETQYF. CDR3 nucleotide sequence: TGCGCCAGCAGCGGAAGCGGAGAGACCCAGTACTTC.

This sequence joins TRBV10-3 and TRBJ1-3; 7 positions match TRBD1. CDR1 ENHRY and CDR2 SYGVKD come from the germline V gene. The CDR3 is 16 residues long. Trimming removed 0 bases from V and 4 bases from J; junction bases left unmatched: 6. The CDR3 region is CAISESRQGDGNTIYF. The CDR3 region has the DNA TGTGCCATCAGTGAGTCGAGACAGGGAGACGGAAACACCATATATTTT.

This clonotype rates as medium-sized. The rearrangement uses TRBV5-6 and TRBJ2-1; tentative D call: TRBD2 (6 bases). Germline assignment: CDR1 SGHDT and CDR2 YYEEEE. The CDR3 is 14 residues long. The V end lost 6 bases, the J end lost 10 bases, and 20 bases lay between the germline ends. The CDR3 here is CASTPPSADGEQFF. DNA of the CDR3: TGTGCCAGCACCCCCCCTAGCGCTGATGGCGAGCAGTTCTTC.

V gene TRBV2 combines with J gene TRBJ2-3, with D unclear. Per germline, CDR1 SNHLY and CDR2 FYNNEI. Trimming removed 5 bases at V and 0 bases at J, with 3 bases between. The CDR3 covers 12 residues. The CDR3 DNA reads TGTGCCAGCAGTATAAGCACAGATACGCAGTATTTT. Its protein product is CASSISTDTQYF.

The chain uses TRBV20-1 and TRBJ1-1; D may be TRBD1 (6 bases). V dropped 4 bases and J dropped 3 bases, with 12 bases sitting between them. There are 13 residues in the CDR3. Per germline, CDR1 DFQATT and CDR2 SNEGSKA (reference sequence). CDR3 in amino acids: CSAIGQWDTEAFF. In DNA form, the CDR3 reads TGCAGTGCTATAGGACAGTGGGACACTGAAGCTTTCTTT.

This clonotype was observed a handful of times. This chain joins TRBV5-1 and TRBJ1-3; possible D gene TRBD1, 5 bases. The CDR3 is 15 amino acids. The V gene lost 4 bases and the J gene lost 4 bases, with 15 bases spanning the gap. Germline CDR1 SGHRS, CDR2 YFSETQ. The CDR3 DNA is TGCGCCAGCAGCCCCGAAGGGGTGAGCGGAAACACCATATATTTT. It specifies CASSPEGVSGNTIYF. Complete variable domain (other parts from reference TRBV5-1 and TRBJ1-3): KAGVTQTPRYLIKTRGQQVTLSCSPISGHRSVSWYQQTPGQGLQFLFEYFSETQRNKGNFPGRFSGRQFSNSRSEMNVSTLELGDSALYLCASSPEGVSGNTIYFGEGSWLTVV.

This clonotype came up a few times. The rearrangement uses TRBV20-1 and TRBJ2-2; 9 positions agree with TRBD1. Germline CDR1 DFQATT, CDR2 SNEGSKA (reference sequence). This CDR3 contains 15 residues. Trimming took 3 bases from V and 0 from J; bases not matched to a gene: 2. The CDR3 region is CSASRQGANTGELFF. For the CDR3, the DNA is TGCAGTGCTAGCAGACAGGGGGCGAACACCGGGGAGCTGTTTTTT.

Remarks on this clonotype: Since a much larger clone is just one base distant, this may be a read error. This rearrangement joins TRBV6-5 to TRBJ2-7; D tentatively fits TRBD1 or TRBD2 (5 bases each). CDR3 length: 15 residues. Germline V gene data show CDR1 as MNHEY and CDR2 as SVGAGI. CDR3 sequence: CVSGHPDRLTYEQYF. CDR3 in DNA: TGTGTCAGCGGACATCCAGACCGTCTGACCTACGAGCAGTACTTC.

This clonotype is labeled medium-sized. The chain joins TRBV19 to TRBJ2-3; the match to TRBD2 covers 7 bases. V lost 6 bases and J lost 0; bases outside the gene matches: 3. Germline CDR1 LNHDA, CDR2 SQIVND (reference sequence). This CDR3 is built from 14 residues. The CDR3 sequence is CASRLAASTDTQYF. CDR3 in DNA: TGTGCCAGTAGGCTAGCGGCTAGCACAGATACGCAGTATTTT.

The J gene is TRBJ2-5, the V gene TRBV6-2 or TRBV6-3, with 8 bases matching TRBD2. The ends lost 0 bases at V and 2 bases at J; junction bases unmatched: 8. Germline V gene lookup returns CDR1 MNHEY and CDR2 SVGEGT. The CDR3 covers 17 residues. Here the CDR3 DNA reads TGTGCCAGCAGTTACTCGGGTGGAGCGGGGGATCAAGAGACCCAGTACTTC. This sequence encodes CASSYSGGAGDQETQYF.

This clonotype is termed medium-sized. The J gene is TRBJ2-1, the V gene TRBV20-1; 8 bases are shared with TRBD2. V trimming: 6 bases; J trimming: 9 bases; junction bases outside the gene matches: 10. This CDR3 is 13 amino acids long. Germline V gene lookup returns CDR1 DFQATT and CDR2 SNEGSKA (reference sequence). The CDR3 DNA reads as TGCAGTGCATCGGGACTAGGAATCATTGAGCAGTTCTTC. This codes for CSASGLGIIEQFF.

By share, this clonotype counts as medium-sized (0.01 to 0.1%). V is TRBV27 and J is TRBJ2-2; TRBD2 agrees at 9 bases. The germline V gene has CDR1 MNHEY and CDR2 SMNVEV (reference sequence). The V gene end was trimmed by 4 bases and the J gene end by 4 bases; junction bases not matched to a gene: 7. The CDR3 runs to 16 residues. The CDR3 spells CASSSPGSGSTGELFF. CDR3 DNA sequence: TGTGCCAGCAGTTCCCCAGGTAGCGGGAGCACCGGGGAGCTGTTTTTT.

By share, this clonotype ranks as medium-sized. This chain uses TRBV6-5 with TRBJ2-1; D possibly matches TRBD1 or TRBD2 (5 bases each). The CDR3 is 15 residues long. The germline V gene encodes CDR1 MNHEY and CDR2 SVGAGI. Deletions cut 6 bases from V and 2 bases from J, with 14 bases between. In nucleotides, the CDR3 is TGTGCCAGCAGACCACCGGGACCGACCTACAATGAGCAGTTCTTC. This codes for CASRPPGPTYNEQFF.

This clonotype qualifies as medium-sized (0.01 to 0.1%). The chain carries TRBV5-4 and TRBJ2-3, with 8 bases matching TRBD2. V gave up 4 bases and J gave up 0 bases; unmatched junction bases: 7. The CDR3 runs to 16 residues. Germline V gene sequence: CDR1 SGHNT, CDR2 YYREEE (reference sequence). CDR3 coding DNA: TGTGCCAGCAGCCGGTCGACTAGCGCTAGCACAGATACGCAGTATTTT. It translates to CASSRSTSASTDTQYF.

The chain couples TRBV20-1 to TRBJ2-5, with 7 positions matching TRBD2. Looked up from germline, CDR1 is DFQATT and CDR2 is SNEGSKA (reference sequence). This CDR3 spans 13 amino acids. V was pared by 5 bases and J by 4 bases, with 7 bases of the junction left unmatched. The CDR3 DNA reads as TGCAGTGCTCCCGTGACTAGCACAGAGACCCAGTACTTC. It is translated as CSAPVTSTETQYF.

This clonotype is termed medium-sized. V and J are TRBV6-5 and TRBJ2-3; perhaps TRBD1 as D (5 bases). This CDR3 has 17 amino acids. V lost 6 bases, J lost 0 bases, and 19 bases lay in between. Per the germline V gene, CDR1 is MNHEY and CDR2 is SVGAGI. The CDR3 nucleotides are TGTGCCAGCAGAGAGACAGCCATACTCTATAGCACAGATACGCAGTATTTT. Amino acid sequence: CASRETAILYSTDTQYF.

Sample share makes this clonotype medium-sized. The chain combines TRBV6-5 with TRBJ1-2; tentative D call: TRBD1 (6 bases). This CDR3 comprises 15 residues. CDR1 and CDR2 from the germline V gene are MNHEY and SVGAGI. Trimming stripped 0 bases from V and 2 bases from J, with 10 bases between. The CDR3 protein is CASSYSLTGNYGYTF. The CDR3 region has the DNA TGTGCCAGCAGTTACTCGTTGACAGGAAACTATGGCTACACCTTC.

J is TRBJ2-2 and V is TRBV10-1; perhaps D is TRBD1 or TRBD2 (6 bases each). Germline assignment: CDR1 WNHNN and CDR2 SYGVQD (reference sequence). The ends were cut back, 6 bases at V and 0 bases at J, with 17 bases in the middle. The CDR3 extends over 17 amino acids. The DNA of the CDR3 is TGCGCCAGCAGCAAGGGGGGCTTCCCTCCGAACACCGGGGAGCTGTTTTTT. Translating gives CASSKGGFPPNTGELFF.

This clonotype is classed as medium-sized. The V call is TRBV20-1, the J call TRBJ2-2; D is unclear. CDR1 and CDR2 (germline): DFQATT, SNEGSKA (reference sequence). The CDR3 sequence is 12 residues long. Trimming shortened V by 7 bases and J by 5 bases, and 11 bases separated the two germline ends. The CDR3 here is CSGKGGTGELFF. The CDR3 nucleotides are TGCAGTGGGAAGGGCGGAACCGGGGAGCTGTTTTTT.